The present entry profiles one TCR beta chain with its context. Germline V gene sequence: CDR1 MGHDK, CDR2 SYGVNS. The CDR3 has 13 residues. V lost 8 bases and J 0 bases, leaving 10 bases between the germline ends. This sample stems from a study of CDR3 diversity in severe acne. TCRdb reprocessed the PCR reads with MiXCR, giving one entry per CDR3 protein. The table shows 79,000 or so distinct CDR3 sequences, with around 50% occurring only once. This TCR came from a male donor with severe acne vulgaris. This chain joins TRBV25-1 and TRBJ1-1; tentative D call: TRBD1 (6 bases). Material for sequencing was blood. The CDR3 DNA reads TGTGCCAGCCAACAGGGAATGAACACTGAAGCTTTCTTT. This gives the protein CASQQGMNTEAFF.